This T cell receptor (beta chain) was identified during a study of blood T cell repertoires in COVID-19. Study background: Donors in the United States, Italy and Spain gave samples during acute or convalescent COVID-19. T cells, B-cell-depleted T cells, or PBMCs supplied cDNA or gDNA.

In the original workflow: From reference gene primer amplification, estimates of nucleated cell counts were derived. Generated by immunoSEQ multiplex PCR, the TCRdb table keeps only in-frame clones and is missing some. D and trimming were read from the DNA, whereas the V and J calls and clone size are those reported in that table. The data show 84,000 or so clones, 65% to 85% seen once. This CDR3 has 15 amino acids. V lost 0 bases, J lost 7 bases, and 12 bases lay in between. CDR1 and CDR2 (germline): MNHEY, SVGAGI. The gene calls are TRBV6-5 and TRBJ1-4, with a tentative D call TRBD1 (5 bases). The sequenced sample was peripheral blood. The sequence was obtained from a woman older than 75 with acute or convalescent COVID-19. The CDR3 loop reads CASSYSRDYIEKLFF. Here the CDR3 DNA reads TGTGCCAGCAGTTACTCGAGGGACTATATTGAAAAACTGTTTTTT.